The 30 T cell receptor beta chains below come from one sample, sequenced in a study of siplizumab effects on memory and regulatory T cells. TCRdb's copy holds only in-frame clones and misses some; the assay was immunoSEQ multiplex PCR. The sample has about 63,000 clones; around 78% are singletons. Sequenced material: memory CD4+ T cells sorted from blood. These receptors were collected from a human donor in good health.

For this clone: Other DNA sequences in the same sample also yield this CDR3. The chain carries TRBV18 and TRBJ1-2; TRBD1 matches 7 bases. CDR1 and CDR2 (germline): KGHSH, LQKENI. This CDR3 region has 14 residues. V trimming: 6 bases; J trimming: 3 bases; junction bases outside the gene matches: 7. The CDR3 protein is CASSPSGGDYGYTF. CDR3 nucleotides: TGTGCCAGCTCCCCCTCAGGGGGGGACTATGGCTACACCTTC.

The chain is built from TRBV2 and TRBJ2-6; D uncertain. The V gene's germline CDR1 is SNHLY and CDR2 FYNNEI. The ends were cut back, 4 bases at V and 0 bases at J, with 4 bases in the middle. This CDR3 spans 14 amino acids. The CDR3: CASSGSSGANVLTF. The CDR3 region has the DNA TGTGCCAGCAGTGGGAGCTCTGGGGCCAACGTCCTGACTTTC.

This chain connects TRBV7-2 to TRBJ2-5; no clear D. This CDR3 spans 14 amino acids. CDR1 and CDR2 (germline): SGHTA, FQGNSA. Trimming removed 4 bases from V and 5 bases from J, with 14 bases in between. This CDR3 is CASSSWVVGETQYF. The CDR3 DNA is TGTGCCAGCAGCTCTTGGGTTGTGGGTGAGACCCAGTACTTC.

The chain employs TRBV9 and TRBJ2-7; the D is unclear. The CDR3 has 14 residues. Between the trimmed V and J ends, which lost 2 bases and 5 bases, there was a span of 14 bases. The germline gives CDR1 SGDLS, CDR2 YYNGEE. The CDR3 region is CASSVDTTLNEQYF. CDR3 in DNA: TGTGCCAGCAGCGTGGATACCACTTTAAACGAGCAGTACTTC.

This clone was recorded once. The chain has TRBV19 and TRBJ1-4, with D possibly TRBD1 on 5 matching bases. Per germline, CDR1 LNHDA and CDR2 SQIVND (reference sequence). V lost 7 bases and J 4 bases, leaving 19 bases between the germline ends. The length of the CDR3 is 16 residues. The CDR3 sequence is CASNRPGDFNNEKLFF. The CDR3 region has the DNA TGTGCCAGTAATCGACCCGGGGACTTTAATAATGAAAAACTGTTTTTT.

DNA of the CDR3: TGTGCCAGCAGCCCTAGCGGGGGGGGGTACGAGCAGTACTTC. Its translation is CASSPSGGGYEQYF. The V call is TRBV4-2, the J call TRBJ2-7; 12 nucleotides match TRBD2. Germline values: CDR1 LGHNA, CDR2 YNFKEQ. The CDR3 contains 14 residues. V shed 4 bases and J 4 bases; nucleotides not matched to a gene: 2.

V is TRBV10-1 and J is TRBJ2-1, with TRBD2 matching over 8 bases. The ends lost 3 bases at V and 5 bases at J; junction bases unmatched: 12. There are 17 residues in the CDR3. Germline CDR1 reads WNHNN; CDR2 reads SYGVQD (reference sequence). CDR3 in amino acids: CASSEGIGSGNNNEQFF. In DNA, the CDR3 is TGCGCCAGCAGTGAAGGAATTGGTAGCGGGAACAACAATGAGCAGTTCTTC.

The chain has TRBV6-1 and TRBJ2-7; D is perhaps TRBD2 (6 bases). The V gene's germline CDR1 is MNHNS and CDR2 SASEGT. The CDR3 is 15 residues long. Trimming pared 3 bases from V and 3 bases from J, leaving 15 bases between. CDR3 amino acids: CASSDGGTDYYEQYF. DNA of the CDR3: TGTGCCAGCAGTGATGGAGGGACGGACTACTACGAGCAGTACTTC.

This sequence joins TRBV2 and TRBJ1-6; D is unclear. Germline CDR1 and CDR2: SNHLY and FYNNEI. The V end was cut by 4 bases, the J end by 4 bases, with 8 bases between. The CDR3 totals 14 residues. The CDR3 here is CASSAMGYNSPLHF. The CDR3 coding sequence is TGTGCCAGCAGTGCTATGGGTTATAATTCACCCCTCCACTTT.

A remark on this clone: Relative to the germline gene, one junction end is altered; a read error may explain this. The chain combines TRBV18 with TRBJ1-2; 8 bases agree with TRBD1. The length of the CDR3 is 14 residues. Germline V gene sequence: CDR1 KGHSH, CDR2 LQKENI. The CDR3, as DNA: TGTGCCAGCCCACCAGGACAGGGAACCGGTGGCTACACCTTC. This translates into CASPPGQGTGGYTF.

The chain joins TRBV5-8 to TRBJ1-6, with TRBD1 as a possible D gene (5 bases). This CDR3 is built from 13 residues. Trimming took 2 bases from V and 10 from J, leaving 10 bases between them. From germline, CDR1 is SGHTS and CDR2 YDEGEE. CDR3 coding DNA: TGTGCCAGCAGCTTTTCTTGGGGGTCACCCCTCCACTTT. Its protein product is CASSFSWGSPLHF.

The V call is TRBV19, the J call TRBJ2-7; either TRBD1 or TRBD2 may fit D (8 bases each). Trimming took off 5 bases at V and 0 bases at J, with 29 bases between the two ends. This CDR3 comprises 20 residues. Germline V gene data show CDR1 as LNHDA and CDR2 as SQIVND (reference sequence). CDR3 in amino acids: CASSPRRAGGLAGFSYEQYF. The CDR3 DNA sequence: TGTGCCAGTAGTCCCCGGAGGGCAGGGGGCTTAGCGGGGTTCTCCTACGAGCAGTACTTC. Using reference TRBV19 and TRBJ2-7 for the parts outside the CDR3, the full variable domain is DGGITQSPKYLFRKEGQNVTLSCEQNLNHDAMYWYRQDPGQGLRLIYYSQIVNDFQKGDIAEGYSVSREKKESFPLTVTSAQKNPTAFYLCASSPRRAGGLAGFSYEQYFGPGTRLTVT.

The rearrangement links TRBV5-1 to TRBJ2-1, with TRBD2 matching 10 bases. This CDR3 has 16 amino acids. Losses at the gene ends were 6 bases for V and 7 bases for J; bases not matched to a gene: 13. Germline V gene data show CDR1 as SGHRS and CDR2 as YFSETQ. The CDR3 DNA reads as TGCGCCAGCAAGGCTCCCCCAGCGGGGGGGCCGAATGAGCAGTTCTTC. Translated, it gives CASKAPPAGGPNEQFF.

This clone was seen a few times. J is TRBJ1-1 and V is TRBV9, with no clear D. Trimming stripped 3 bases from V and 1 base from J, with 4 bases between. The CDR3 is made up of 12 amino acids. From germline, CDR1 is SGDLS and CDR2 YYNGEE. CDR3 DNA sequence: TGTGCCAGCAGCGGGCAGAACACTGAAGCTTTCTTT. Its translation: CASSGQNTEAFF.

The V and J genes are TRBV19 and TRBJ2-6; possibly TRBD1 for D (6 bases). Trimming removed 8 bases from V and 2 bases from J, with 22 bases in between. Germline V gene data show CDR1 as LNHDA and CDR2 as SQIVND (reference sequence). This CDR3 has 18 amino acids. CDR3 sequence (DNA): TGTGCCAGTTCCCCTCAGGGGTGGCTTAGAGCTGGGGCCAACGTCCTGACTTTC. Its translation: CASSPQGWLRAGANVLTF.

CDR3 sequence: CATSRDPRPEDEQYF. The CDR3 DNA follows: TGTGCCACCAGCAGAGATCCCAGGCCTGAGGACGAGCAGTACTTC. The chain uses TRBV15 and TRBJ2-7; no reliable D call. This CDR3 has 15 residues. Germline V gene sequence: CDR1 LNHNV, CDR2 YYDKDF (reference sequence). With 0 bases removed from V and 5 bases from J, the gap between germline ends came to 14 bases.

The chain joins TRBV7-3 to TRBJ2-1; tentative D call: TRBD2 (6 bases). There are 15 residues in the CDR3. V was clipped by 2 bases and J by 0 bases, with 8 bases between them. Germline V gene data show CDR1 as SGHTA and CDR2 as FQGTGA. CDR3 nucleotides: TGTGCCAGCAGCTTAGGCGGGAACTCCTACAATGAGCAGTTCTTC. This sequence encodes CASSLGGNSYNEQFF.

The rearrangement joins TRBV9 to TRBJ2-1; 7 bases match TRBD2. Germline CDR1 and CDR2: SGDLS and YYNGEE. The CDR3 length is 16 residues. V dropped 0 bases and J dropped 9; count of bases not matched to a gene: 12. The CDR3 DNA reads TGTGCCAGCAGCGTAGGGAGCGGGGTAGAGTATGTTGAGCAGTTCTTC. Translating gives CASSVGSGVEYVEQFF.

This clone was recorded only once. The chain joins TRBV14 to TRBJ2-7, with D perhaps matching TRBD1 (5 bases). Trimming removed 1 base from V and 7 bases from J, with 20 bases in between. The germline gives CDR1 SGHDN, CDR2 FVKESK. The CDR3 has 16 amino acids. The CDR3 here is CASSQVGVGAIFEQYF. Here the CDR3 DNA reads TGTGCCAGCAGCCAAGTGGGTGTAGGGGCAATCTTTGAGCAGTACTTC.

The J gene is TRBJ1-1, the V gene TRBV7-2; D is possibly TRBD1 (5 bases). Germline V CDR1 and CDR2: SGHTA, FQGNSA. The CDR3 loop spans 15 amino acids. Trimming took 0 bases from V and 0 from J, leaving 8 bases between them. CDR3 amino acids: CASSLAGPVNTEAFF. CDR3 sequence (DNA): TGTGCCAGCAGCTTAGCGGGACCGGTGAACACTGAAGCTTTCTTT.

V and J are TRBV27 and TRBJ2-3; D unclear. This CDR3 has 15 amino acids. Germline lookup yields CDR1 MNHEY and CDR2 SMNVEV (reference sequence). Deletions cut 8 bases from V and 6 bases from J, with 21 bases between. As DNA, the CDR3 is TGTGCCAGCTCCCCAAGGAGAATTGGGTCGGATACGCAGTATTTT. As protein: CASSPRRIGSDTQYF.

The chain has TRBV5-1 and TRBJ1-1; D gene uncertain. Per the germline V gene, CDR1 is SGHRS and CDR2 is YFSETQ. Trimming pared 0 bases from V and 5 bases from J, leaving 11 bases between. The CDR3 is 14 amino acids. The CDR3 spells CASSLAMTGTEAFF. The CDR3 DNA reads TGCGCCAGCAGCTTGGCCATGACGGGAACTGAAGCTTTCTTT.

This chain joins TRBV5-8 and TRBJ1-2, with 9 positions matching TRBD1. The ends lost 5 bases at V and 6 bases at J; junction bases unmatched: 11. This CDR3 is built from 15 residues. Germline values: CDR1 SGHTS, CDR2 YDEGEE. The CDR3 nucleotides are TGTGCCAGCAGTTTACCCACAGGGGGCGCGGATGGCTACACCTTC. Residues: CASSLPTGGADGYTF.

CDR3 DNA sequence: TGTGCCAGCTCACCGGGGACACCGGGGGGCTACGAGCAGTACTTC. This translates into CASSPGTPGGYEQYF. The rearrangement joins TRBV18 to TRBJ2-5, with a weak D call TRBD2 (7 bases). The J call may be incorrect, as the DNA end agrees better with TRBJ2-7. Germline V gene lookup returns CDR1 KGHSH and CDR2 LQKENI. The CDR3 loop spans 15 amino acids.

In this sample, this clone turned up once. This chain connects TRBV15 to TRBJ2-1; 7 bases map to TRBD2. Germline CDR1 reads LNHNV; CDR2 reads YYDKDF (reference sequence). The CDR3 contains 12 residues. V dropped 8 bases and J dropped 6; count of bases not matched to a gene: 4. The CDR3 bases are TGTGCCACCTCCGGGAGGATCAATGAGCAGTTCTTC. It encodes CATSGRINEQFF.

The J gene is TRBJ1-4, the V gene TRBV9; D gene ambiguous. The ends were cut back, 3 bases at V and 8 bases at J, with 17 bases in the middle. Germline V lookup: CDR1 SGDLS, CDR2 YYNGEE. This CDR3 region has 15 residues. This chain's CDR3 is CASSGSETIYEKLFF. The CDR3 DNA sequence: TGTGCCAGCAGCGGCTCCGAGACGATCTACGAAAAACTGTTTTTT.

The rearrangement links TRBV4-1 to TRBJ2-3; D unresolved. Between the trimmed V and J ends, which lost 2 bases and 2 bases, there was a span of 11 bases. CDR3 length equals 15 residues. The V gene's germline CDR1 is MGHRA and CDR2 YSYEKL. Here the CDR3 DNA reads TGCGCCAGCAGCCAAAATCGTCTAATCACAGATACGCAGTATTTT. Translation: CASSQNRLITDTQYF.

CDR3 residues: CASCRDRGETQYF. The DNA for the CDR3 is TGCGCCAGCTGCCGGGACCGCGGGGAGACCCAGTACTTC. J is TRBJ2-5 and V is TRBV10-2; possibly TRBD1 or TRBD2 for D (5 bases each). V lost 8 bases, J lost 5 bases, and 15 bases lay in between. Germline CDR1 WSHSY, CDR2 SAAADI. The CDR3 is 13 amino acids.

A word on this clone: Distinct nucleotide sequences in the sample also encode this CDR3. The chain couples TRBV2 to TRBJ2-4; D uncertain. The CDR3 runs 17 residues. Deletions cut 3 bases from V and 3 bases from J, with 18 bases between. The germline V gene encodes CDR1 SNHLY and CDR2 FYNNEI. The CDR3 sequence is CASSEALFGDGKNIQYF. DNA for the CDR3: TGTGCCAGCAGTGAGGCGCTTTTCGGTGACGGCAAAAACATTCAGTACTTC.

The sample holds a few counts of this clone. The rearrangement links TRBV7-7 to TRBJ2-7; TRBD2 is a possible D gene (6 bases). The CDR3 loop spans 14 amino acids. Germline V lookup: CDR1 SSHAT, CDR2 FNYEAQ (reference sequence). Trimming pared 6 bases from V and 1 base from J, leaving 13 bases between. The CDR3 reads CASSRDSESYEQYF. CDR3 nucleotide sequence: TGTGCCAGCAGTCGGGACTCCGAGTCCTACGAGCAGTACTTC.